This T cell receptor (beta chain) was sequenced for a study of response to subunit inactivated influenza vaccine. TCRdb redid the calling of the RT-PCR reads with MiXCR, one entry per CDR3 protein. Among hundreds of thousands of distinct CDR3 sequences listed, about a fifth were seen once. This clonotype was counted between two and nine times. The CDR3 spans 15 residues. The ends were cut back, 5 bases at V and 7 bases at J, with 18 bases in the middle. Source: PBMCs from blood, taken 4 to 6 days after vaccination. The clonotype originates from a man aged 50-59 years who received an inactivated influenza vaccine. This chain connects TRBV12-3 or TRBV12-4 to TRBJ2-1; maybe TRBD2 (6 bases). The CDR3 here is CASSPRAGPPNEQFF. CDR3 DNA: TGTGCCAGCAGTCCTAGAGCGGGTCCCCCGAATGAGCAGTTCTTC.